This TCR beta chain appears in the sequencing data of a study of cytomegalovirus exposure and HLA in healthy donors (TCRdb year 2017). For the wider study: According to an earlier analysis of 550 to 700 of the donors, about 179 million T cells yielded 95 million to 140 million unique TCR beta sequences and around 280 Gb of sequence data. Roughly 300 gigabases of sequencing data and roughly 80 million unique TCR sequences made up an early release that covered fewer than 650 HLA-typed donors. Among the approximately 430 genotyped donors, around 81% belonged to the genetic ancestry cluster associated with self-reported Caucasian donors. The aim of the study was to test whether cataloging public T cell receptors could identify signatures of past pathogen exposure. The T cell repertoires of some 700 subjects were profiled by immunosequencing and related to cytomegalovirus serostatus. A separate validation cohort of over a hundred different subjects was used in addition to the roughly 700-subject first cohort. To predict cytomegalovirus infection status, the study brought together high-throughput TCR immunosequencing, statistical association of individual TCRs with disease status, and machine learning. To study patterns of TCR occurrence, a later analysis re-analyzed previously published TCR beta repertoires from around 670 donors and added high-resolution HLA genotyping. Rather than using new phenotypic data, the later analysis identified candidate immune exposures from TCR beta sequences and from how often those sequences occurred across donors. An earlier analysis of nearly 600 of the donors applied high-throughput TCR beta sequencing to assess whether each TCR beta V gene segment acted as functional or pseudogenic. Donor age, sex, ethnicity and CMV serostatus were compiled together with the repertoire data. A later genetic analysis took genome-wide SNP genotypes for about 55% of the roughly 670 donors and used that subset as a discovery cohort. All discovery cohort repertoires had been generated on a single sequencing platform. HLA typing covered class I and class II loci at four-digit resolution. Typing coverage varied by locus: roughly 629-630 donors for A, B, C, DRB1 and DQB1; approximately 500 for DQA1; some 610 for DPA1; approximately 490 for DPB1. Roughly five DR-DQ haplotypes were handled as single units for association and clustering, since linkage in the cohort was strong. Among roughly 400 genotyped donors of the cohort, an average of about 240,000 unique TCR beta nucleotide sequences was sequenced per donor, of which about 19% were non-productive. Beyond this particular receptor, the publication reports: A group of highly shared sequence variants was considered likely to be a technical artifact of the sequencing pipeline. A further reported finding was that TCR beta sequences accurately predicted the HLA-A and HLA-B alleles for most subjects in the first cohort. Because counts were too low, about 18 rarely observed V segments, including chromosome 9 orphons, were excluded from the earlier analysis of fewer than 650 of the donors. The presence/absence analyses assumed that sequencing depth was roughly uniform across donors, and that assumption may not be true. Compared with the roughly 700-donor mean, donors in an Asian-associated ancestry cluster had fewer N-insertions in productive TCRs, according to a later genetic analysis. The classifier was reported to diagnose cytomegalovirus status with high specificity and sensitivity in both the original cohort and the validation cohort. In a later analysis, several top co-occurrence clusters were reported to appear linked to parvovirus B19, influenza, CMV and Epstein-Barr virus. In vitro tests confirmed that a few of the cytomegalovirus-associated TCR beta chains recognize cytomegalovirus antigens. Immune exposure information for the cohort was limited to CMV serostatus. Because HLA typing was unavailable for some donors at each locus, only the typed subset was used in association tests. Because the 87-base-pair reads could not distinguish some IMGT-functional V segments, including TRBV6-2 and TRBV6-3, those segments were excluded. Broadly in line with IMGT annotations, most TCR beta V segments showed up in productive rearrangements about 87% or about 30% of the time in an earlier analysis of 450 to 600 of the donors. Most TCR sequences were observed very rarely across donors, whereas some public TCRs were present in many individuals. It was suggested by the authors that the approach could potentially be generalized to other disease states and immunological phenotypes. When HLA alleles, especially DR and DQ, strongly co-occurred, TCR associations were difficult to assign to individual alleles. At a false discovery rate of 0.05, a later analysis linked 15,000 to 20,000 TCR beta sequences to specific HLA alleles. The study listed 150 to 200 TCR beta chains as associated with cytomegalovirus. The cohort was sequenced for TCR beta chains only, and without alpha or paired-chain data the features that could be detected were limited. In a later analysis, most CMV-associated TCR beta chains were found to appear HLA-restricted, with HLA associations seemingly driven largely by CMV exposure. In a later analysis, HLA-associated TCR beta chains showed more clonal expansion and lower generation probabilities than non-associated chains that were equally common. V-gene and J-gene trimming of TCR beta chains was associated with a missense DCLRE1C variant in a later genetic analysis, and the association was replicated in an independent cohort. According to a later analysis, TCR association rates differed among HLA loci, with DRB1 alleles showing the most associated TCRs and HLA-C alleles showing the fewest. Linkage disequilibrium might explain the correlated functional status among segregating V segments, but an unknown experimental factor could not be ruled out.

In total, roughly 710 healthy bone marrow donors made up the cohort. At the time of sampling, every cohort member was nominally healthy, though immune exposures that went unrecorded were likely present. The donor was CMV seronegative and belonged to the group of 350 to 400 seronegative cohort members. Each donor provided a peripheral blood sample, and peripheral blood mononuclear cells were used for TCR beta sequencing. The Qiagen DNeasy Blood Extraction Kit was used to extract genomic DNA from the blood cell samples. Clipping removes 5 bases from V and 6 bases from J, with 4 as the unmatched junction base count. CDR1 and CDR2, per the germline V gene, are KGHSH and LQKENI. From the cysteine up to the phenylalanine, the CDR3 has a length of 12 residues. Here the CDR3 DNA is all that survives: 36 bases in frame from base 1. Regarding this clone: Its antigen is still unknown. No per-base quality is available; no much larger clone lies one base away.

The library was built by means of the immunoSEQ multiplex PCR assay. For the multiplex PCR, a mixture combining 60 forward primers for TCR Vbeta segments and 13 reverse primers for TCR Jbeta segments was used. Amplification of the CDR3 region of rearranged TCR beta genes was performed with a multiplex PCR assay on genomic DNA. Amplified TCR beta libraries were sequenced as 87-base-pair reads on the Illumina HiSeq System. Per the authors' processing: In a later analysis, approximately 74 million unique TCR beta chains were counted across the 650 to 750 repertoires, and approximately 11 million of these chains were shared by at least two donors. A nearest-neighbor algorithm error-corrected the raw reads and collapsed the reads into unique sequences, merging closely related sequences to remove PCR and sequencing errors. To assign V, D and J gene segments, CDR3 sequences were aligned to IMGT reference sequences. For a sequence to be retained, a match of at least six nucleotides was required to both a V gene segment and a J gene segment. Rearrangements were classified as productive when the CDR3 lacked stop codons and remained in frame with V and J, and all other rearrangements were classified as non-productive. Following IMGT convention, CDR3 was defined as the stretch from the second conserved V-encoded cysteine up to the conserved J-encoded phenylalanine. The earlier analysis of 500 to 750 of the donors excluded any sequence lacking an unambiguous match to a single V gene segment. An earlier analysis of a few hundred of the donors called V segments functional above 56.7% productive rearrangements and segregating when the between-donor standard deviation exceeded 5%. A statistical classification framework was built for diagnosing cytomegalovirus status from the catalog of TCR beta chain sequences. A later analysis assigned V and J genes by comparing TCR nucleotide sequences with IMGT/GENE-DB human TR gene sequences. A later analysis assigned CDR3 sequences and most-parsimonious VDJ recombination scenarios with the TCRdist pipeline. In a later analysis, each TCR beta chain was defined by its CDR3 amino acid sequence together with its V-gene family, and reads without a unique V-gene family were excluded. As a way to deal with suspected cross-contamination and a sequencing artifact, a later analysis dropped approximately 590 nucleotide sequences that were highly shared and had low generation probability. A later analysis calculated a clonal expansion index for each public chain from normalized within-repertoire ranks of inferred template counts. A later analysis computed generation probabilities with a VDJ recombination model fitted to out-of-frame rearrangements, and checked the results against IGoR. In a later analysis, TCR-TCR, TCR-HLA and TCR-CMV co-occurrence was scored with hypergeometric tests, and a repertoire-size bias correction was applied to TCR pairs. A later analysis estimated false discovery rates by permuting HLA or CMV assignments 20 times. In a later analysis, co-occurring TCRs were grouped using DBSCAN, and TCRdist sequence similarity was added for clustering within HLA-allele-positive subsets. Co-occurrence clustering excluded repertoires with fewer than 30,000 or more than 120,000 public chains, plus five with anomalous nucleotide sharing. Entries here come from immuneACCESS through TCRdb and include only in-frame sequences with V and J called. Some clones fail to appear in such tables; in the studies checked, an unresolved V gene covers under half of the shortfall, and the cause of the remainder is unknown. V, J and clone size reflect that table, while D and trimming were determined from the DNA. For this sample there are more than 45,000 clones; nearly 85% appear just once. The ten largest clones add up to 1.6% of the sample.

The sequence was obtained from a man aged 25-40 years in good health and CMV-seronegative. Sequencing used PBMCs. The chain was built from TRBV18 and TRBJ2-7; TRBD1 fits 7 bases in the junction. The CDR3 reads CASSGDSSEQYF. The sequence in DNA is TGTGCCAGCTCAGGGGACAGTTCCGAGCAGTACTTC. When the CDR3 is completed using the reference TRBV18 and TRBJ2-7 genes on either side, the full variable domain is NAGVMQNPRHLVRRRGQEARLRCSPMKGHSHVYWYRQLPEEGLKFMVYLQKENIIDESGMPKERFSAEFPKEGPSILRIQQVVRGDSAAYFCASSGDSSEQYFGPGTRLTVT.